A single sample gave rise to the 9 T cell receptor beta chains below, sequenced in a study of OX40 agonist ivuxolimab in advanced cancers. Libraries were made using the immunoSEQ multiplex PCR assay. TCRdb retrieved this table from immuneACCESS and kept in-frame rearrangements only. Not all clones are present; in checked studies, unresolved V genes account for under half, and no reason is known for the remainder. This sample holds around 150,000 clones; 90% were observed only once. 1.1% of the sample is held by the ten biggest clonotypes. This material consisted of CD4+ or CD8+ T cells sorted from blood, taken in a trial of the OX40 agonist ivuxolimab. These receptors were obtained from an adult with an advanced solid tumor such as melanoma, head and neck, liver or kidney cancer.

The chain links TRBV28 to TRBJ2-2; the match to TRBD1 covers 9 bases. The CDR3 length is 14 residues. The V segment lost 8 bases and the J segment 5 bases; nucleotides outside the gene matches: 6. The germline gives CDR1 MDHEN, CDR2 SYDVKM. The CDR3 is CASEDRGRTGELFF. The CDR3 DNA follows: TGTGCCAGCGAGGACAGGGGCAGAACCGGGGAGCTGTTTTTT.

The chain carries TRBV7-3 and TRBJ2-2; D may be TRBD1 (7 bases). The germline V gene encodes CDR1 SGHTA and CDR2 FQGTGA. V lost 5 bases and J 4 bases, leaving 14 bases between the germline ends. The CDR3 has 15 residues. The CDR3 here is CASSLNRGGTGELFF. CDR3 in DNA: TGTGCCAGCAGCCTAAACAGGGGAGGCACCGGGGAGCTGTTTTTT.

CDR3 in amino acids: CASSFSGSETQYF. The CDR3 DNA is TGTGCCAGCAGCTTTAGCGGGAGTGAGACCCAGTACTTC. The V gene is TRBV7-3, the J gene TRBJ2-5; TRBD2 matches at 9 bases. The ends lost 3 bases at V and 5 bases at J; junction bases unmatched: 1. Germline loops: CDR1 SGHTA, CDR2 FQGTGA. This CDR3 is 13 amino acids long. Full variable domain (missing parts from reference TRBV7-3 and TRBJ2-5): GAGVSQTPSNKVTEKGKYVELRCDPISGHTALYWYRQSLGQGPEFLIYFQGTGAADDSGLPNDRFFAVRPEGSVSTLKIQRTERGDSAVYLCASSFSGSETQYFGPGTRLLVL.

The chain is built from TRBV19 and TRBJ2-3; D perhaps matches TRBD1 (5 bases). CDR3 length: 14 residues. Trimming stripped 3 bases from V and 2 bases from J, with 9 bases between. In germline, CDR1 is LNHDA, CDR2 SQIVND (reference sequence). CDR3 coding DNA: TGTGCCAGTAGTATTCTGACAGACACAGATACGCAGTATTTT. Protein: CASSILTDTDTQYF.

This chain connects TRBV7-8 to TRBJ2-7, with 7 bases identical to TRBD2. The CDR3 length is 16 residues. Germline V lookup: CDR1 SGHVS, CDR2 FQNEAQ. The V segment lost 5 bases and the J segment 2 bases; nucleotides outside the gene matches: 12. The CDR3 nucleotides read TGTGCCAGCAGCGCCCCAGGCGGGAGTGTCACCTACGAGCAGTACTTC. It codes for CASSAPGGSVTYEQYF.

The CDR3 region is CASSVAGPRRAEAFF. The CDR3 coding sequence is TGTGCCAGCAGTGTGGCGGGCCCAAGGAGGGCTGAAGCTTTCTTT. The chain joins TRBV25-1 to TRBJ1-1; D is unresolved. Germline V lookup: CDR1 MGHDK, CDR2 SYGVNS. The V gene lost 4 bases and the J gene lost 6 bases, with 18 bases spanning the gap. The length of the CDR3 is 15 residues.

The chain employs TRBV6-1 and TRBJ2-3; D tentatively fits TRBD1 or TRBD2 (5 bases each). There are 14 residues in the CDR3. Trimming stripped 9 bases from V and 1 base from J, with 14 bases between. Germline assignment: CDR1 MNHNS and CDR2 SASEGT. DNA of the CDR3: TGTGCCAGTTCTGCCCAGGGAGGCACAGATACGCAGTATTTT. Encoded protein: CASSAQGGTDTQYF.

V usage is TRBV4-1 and J usage is TRBJ1-4, with 7 bases fitting TRBD1. Germline V gene data show CDR1 as MGHRA and CDR2 as YSYEKL. The CDR3 contains 15 residues. Losses at the gene ends were 4 bases for V and 2 bases for J; bases not matched to a gene: 4. The CDR3 nucleotides read TGCGCCAGCAGCCTTCAGGGGGTTACTAATGAAAAACTGTTTTTT. Its protein is CASSLQGVTNEKLFF.

The chain recombines TRBV29-1 with TRBJ2-5, with TRBD1 identical over 8 bases. The CDR3 runs to 17 residues. V lost 7 bases and J lost 3; bases outside the gene matches: 19. The germline V gene encodes CDR1 SQVTM and CDR2 ANQGSEA. This CDR3 reads CSGWDRWNPDNKETQYF. Written as DNA, the CDR3 is TGCAGCGGATGGGACAGGTGGAATCCAGACAACAAAGAGACCCAGTACTTC. The full variable domain, rest sourced from reference TRBV29-1 and TRBJ2-5, is SAVISQKPSRDICQRGTSLTIQCQVDSQVTMMFWYRQQPGQSLTLIATANQGSEATYESGFVIDKFPISRPNLTFSTLTVSNMSPEDSSIYLCSGWDRWNPDNKETQYFGPGTRLLVL.